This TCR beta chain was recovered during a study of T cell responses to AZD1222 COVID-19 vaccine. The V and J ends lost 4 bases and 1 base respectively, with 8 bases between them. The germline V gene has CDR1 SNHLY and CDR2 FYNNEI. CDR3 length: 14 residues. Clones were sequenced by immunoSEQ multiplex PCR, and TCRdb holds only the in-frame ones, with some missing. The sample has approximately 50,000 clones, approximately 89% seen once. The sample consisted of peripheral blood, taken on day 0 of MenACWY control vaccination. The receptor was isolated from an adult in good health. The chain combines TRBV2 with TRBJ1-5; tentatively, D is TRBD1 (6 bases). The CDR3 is CASSGQGSNQPQHF. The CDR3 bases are TGTGCCAGCAGTGGGCAGGGGAGCAATCAGCCCCAGCATTTT.